One and the same sample provided the 27 T cell receptor beta chains below, sequenced in a study of patients and donors after allogeneic stem cell transplantation. MiXCR, run by TCRdb on the RT-PCR reads, gives a single entry per CDR3 protein. Seen here are under 200,000 distinct CDR3 sequences, approximately 22% observed once, and the top ten hold 25% to 30%. The sequenced material came from blood, either unsorted or a sorted T cell fraction (not recorded which). These receptor sequences come from a human donor who was either an allogeneic HSCT recipient or a stem cell or donor lymphocyte infusion donor (not recorded which). It is not recorded whose cells these are; they may come from a transplant donor.

There are a few counts of this clonotype. This chain uses TRBV6-6 with TRBJ2-7, with D possibly matching TRBD1 (6 bases). V lost 2 bases and J 4 bases, leaving 12 bases between the germline ends. The CDR3 has 14 amino acids. CDR1 is MNHNY and CDR2 is SVGAGI in the germline V gene (reference sequence). CDR3 region: CASSYLQGGYEQYF. CDR3 bases: TGTGCCAGCAGTTACCTACAGGGTGGTTACGAGCAGTACTTC.

This rearrangement joins TRBV12-3 or TRBV12-4 to TRBJ1-1; D perhaps matches TRBD1 (6 bases). The ends were cut back, 1 base at V and 0 bases at J, with 15 bases in the middle. The CDR3 runs 17 residues. This chain's CDR3 is CASSLGWAGALNTEAFF. CDR3 in DNA: TGTGCCAGCAGTTTAGGGTGGGCAGGGGCCCTGAACACTGAAGCTTTCTTT.

The rearrangement uses TRBV20-1 and TRBJ2-2; D is ambiguous. The CDR3 consists of 14 residues. Germline V gives CDR1 DFQATT, CDR2 SNEGSKA (reference sequence). V gave up 3 bases and J gave up 1 base, with 9 bases separating them. DNA of the CDR3: TGCAGTGCTAGGAGAAGGGTGAACACCGGGGAGCTGTTTTTT. Its translation: CSARRRVNTGELFF.

This clonotype has a count of ten or more. J is TRBJ1-5 and V is TRBV5-1; TRBD1 matches at 7 bases. The CDR3 spans 13 residues. Looked up from germline, CDR1 is SGHRS and CDR2 is YFSETQ. J was trimmed by 7 bases and V by 4 bases; bases with no gene match: 5. In DNA form, the CDR3 reads TGCGCCAGCAGCCGGGGACAGCTACAGCCCCAGCATTTT. Its translation: CASSRGQLQPQHF.

The CDR3 loop reads CSARDPGLAGNNEQFF. CDR3 bases: TGCAGTGCTAGAGATCCGGGACTAGCGGGAAACAATGAGCAGTTCTTC. The chain couples TRBV20-1 to TRBJ2-1, with TRBD2 matching 13 bases. V shed 0 bases, J shed 5 bases, and the junction held 4 bases outside the gene matches. Germline V gene sequence: CDR1 DFQATT, CDR2 SNEGSKA (reference sequence). The CDR3 has 16 amino acids.

This clonotype appeared once. The rearrangement links TRBV20-1 to TRBJ2-1, with 9 nucleotides matching TRBD2. The CDR3 has 16 residues. Germline V lookup: CDR1 DFQATT, CDR2 SNEGSKA (reference sequence). V shed 0 bases and J 8 bases; nucleotides not matched to a gene: 11. The CDR3 nucleotides read TGCAGTGCTAGAGATGGCGGGAGGGCCGTAAGCGATGAGCAGTTCTTC. This sequence encodes CSARDGGRAVSDEQFF.

The CDR3 spells CASSPYGAQETQYF. The CDR3 DNA follows: TGTGCCAGCAGTCCATATGGGGCACAAGAGACCCAGTACTTC. This chain joins TRBV12-3 or TRBV12-4 and TRBJ2-5, with D tentatively TRBD1 (5 bases). With 5 bases removed from V and 2 bases from J, the gap between germline ends came to 12 bases. The CDR3 length is 14 residues.

CDR3 loop: CSARGSPDNSYNEQFF. The CDR3 DNA reads as TGCAGTGCTAGAGGAAGCCCCGACAACTCCTACAATGAGCAGTTCTTC. The chain couples TRBV20-1 to TRBJ2-1; D gene unclear. The CDR3 sequence is 16 residues long. V lost 1 base, J lost 0 bases, and 13 bases lay in between. Germline loops: CDR1 DFQATT, CDR2 SNEGSKA (reference sequence).

The J gene is TRBJ2-7, the V gene TRBV29-1; the D call may be TRBD1 or TRBD2 (6 bases each). V lost 7 bases and J lost 4, with 14 bases in between. CDR3 length: 12 residues. Germline CDR1 reads SQVTM; CDR2 reads ANQGSEA. Here the CDR3 DNA reads TGCAGCGCTTCTCTAGGGGGGTACGAGCAGTACTTC. Protein sequence: CSASLGGYEQYF.

This clonotype occurred a few times. The chain is built from TRBV12-3 or TRBV12-4 and TRBJ1-5, with TRBD1 as a possible D gene (5 bases). V was trimmed by 0 bases and J by 2 bases, leaving 8 bases between them. This CDR3 has 15 amino acids. The CDR3 nucleotides are TGTGCCAGCAGTTTAGCCTGGGGGGGCAATCAGCCCCAGCATTTT. Encoded protein: CASSLAWGGNQPQHF.

The rearrangement uses TRBV7-9 and TRBJ1-1, with no clear D. V lost 5 bases and J lost 1, with 11 bases in between. The germline CDR1 and CDR2 sequences are SEHNR and FQNEAQ (reference sequence). The CDR3 is made up of 14 amino acids. The CDR3 region is CASSPWLSNTEAFF. The DNA for the CDR3 is TGTGCCAGCAGCCCCTGGCTCTCGAACACTGAAGCTTTCTTT. Full variable domain (missing parts from reference TRBV7-9 and TRBJ1-1): DTGVSQNPRHKITKRGQNVTFRCDPISEHNRLYWYRQTLGQGPEFLTYFQNEAQLEKSRLLSDRFSAERPKGSFSTLEIQRTEQGDSAMYLCASSPWLSNTEAFFGQGTRLTVV.

This clonotype was recorded a few times. The chain employs TRBV6-5 and TRBJ1-3; no clear D. Germline loops: CDR1 MNHEY, CDR2 SVGAGI. The CDR3 spans 17 residues. V gave up 0 bases and J gave up 2 bases, with 14 bases separating them. The DNA for the CDR3 is TGTGCCAGCAGTTACTCCGGTCGAGCCACGGCTGGAAACACCATATATTTT. Protein: CASSYSGRATAGNTIYF.

The chain couples TRBV18 to TRBJ1-1; D may be TRBD1 (5 bases). CDR1 is KGHSH and CDR2 is LQKENI in the germline V gene. The CDR3 length is 14 residues. The V end was cut by 4 bases, the J end by 5 bases, with 14 bases between. Here the CDR3 reads CASSQLRGVTEAFF. In nucleotides, the CDR3 is TGTGCCAGCTCACAGCTCCGAGGGGTTACTGAAGCTTTCTTT. Filled out from reference TRBV18 and TRBJ1-1, the complete variable domain reads NAGVMQNPRHLVRRRGQEARLRCSPMKGHSHVYWYRQLPEEGLKFMVYLQKENIIDESGMPKERFSAEFPKEGPSILRIQQVVRGDSAAYFCASSQLRGVTEAFFGQGTRLTVV.

The chain is built from TRBV6-5 and TRBJ2-1; no definite D call. CDR3 length: 16 amino acids. Germline V gives CDR1 MNHEY, CDR2 SVGAGI. Deletions cut 4 bases from V and 0 bases from J, with 13 bases between. CDR3 sequence (DNA): TGTGCCAGCAGTTTCCGGGCCCATCGCTCCTACAATGAGCAGTTCTTC. It translates to CASSFRAHRSYNEQFF.

The table lists this clonotype with a few counts. The chain carries TRBV15 and TRBJ1-1; D unclear. The CDR3 is 14 residues long. In germline, CDR1 is LNHNV, CDR2 YYDKDF (reference sequence). Trimming removed 1 base from V and 1 base from J, with 7 bases in between. The CDR3 region is CATSRARENTEAFF. CDR3 bases: TGTGCCACCAGCAGAGCCCGGGAGAACACTGAAGCTTTCTTT.

This clonotype has more than one count but fewer than ten. This sequence joins TRBV5-1 and TRBJ2-7; tentatively, D is TRBD2 (6 bases). V shed 4 bases and J shed 1 base, with 12 bases lying between them. CDR3 length: 14 residues. The germline CDR1 and CDR2 sequences are SGHRS and YFSETQ. CDR3 DNA: TGCGCCAGCAGCCGCGGGGATTCATCCTACGAGCAGTACTTC. Translated: CASSRGDSSYEQYF.

The chain uses TRBV18 and TRBJ2-3, with 12 bases that match TRBD2. V lost 3 bases, J lost 5 bases, and 12 bases stayed unmatched. The CDR3 loop spans 18 amino acids. Germline V gene data show CDR1 as KGHSH and CDR2 as LQKENI. This CDR3 is CASSPRLAGASGEDTQYF. For the CDR3, the DNA is TGTGCCAGCTCACCCCGACTAGCGGGGGCCAGCGGAGAAGATACGCAGTATTTT.

This rearrangement joins TRBV12-3 or TRBV12-4 to TRBJ2-1; D is perhaps TRBD1 (5 bases). The germline V and J ends were trimmed by 6 bases and 9 bases, with 18 bases remaining between them. CDR3 size: 14 residues. Here the CDR3 reads CASRFYGRDSEQFF. The DNA of the CDR3 is TGTGCCAGCAGATTTTATGGCAGGGATAGTGAGCAGTTCTTC.

This clonotype was recorded at least ten times. The DNA for the CDR3 is TGTGCCAGCAGTTTAGCACTAGCGGCGAACACCGGGGAGCTGTTTTTT. This sequence encodes CASSLALAANTGELFF. The chain joins TRBV12-3 or TRBV12-4 to TRBJ2-2, with TRBD2 identical over 8 bases. The CDR3 sequence is 16 residues long. Trimming took 0 bases from V and 0 from J; bases not matched to a gene: 0.

This clonotype came up a few times. The chain uses TRBV24-1 and TRBJ1-2, with no clear D. CDR1 KGHDR and CDR2 SFDVKD come from the germline V gene. The V end was cut by 0 bases, the J end by 0 bases, with 7 bases between. The CDR3 loop spans 15 amino acids. The CDR3: CATSDLGSSNYGYTF. CDR3 coding DNA: TGTGCCACCAGTGATTTGGGCAGCTCTAACTATGGCTACACCTTC.

This rearrangement joins TRBV15 to TRBJ2-1; TRBD2 might be the D (7 bases). With 2 bases removed from V and 4 bases from J, the gap between germline ends came to 15 bases. The germline V gene encodes CDR1 LNHNV and CDR2 YYDKDF (reference sequence). CDR3 length: 16 amino acids. The CDR3, as DNA: TGTGCCACCAGCAGATCCTCGGGGGGCTTTTACAATGAGCAGTTCTTC. This gives the protein CATSRSSGGFYNEQFF. The whole variable domain, remainder taken from reference TRBV15 and TRBJ2-1, is DAMVIQNPRYQVTQFGKPVTLSCSQTLNHNVMYWYQQKSSQAPKLLFHYYDKDFNNEADTPDNFQSRRPNTSFCFLDIRSPGLGDTAMYLCATSRSSGGFYNEQFFGPGTRLTVL.

The chain is built from TRBV20-1 and TRBJ2-7; TRBD1 agrees at 8 bases. V lost 6 bases to trimming and J lost 0 bases; unmatched junction nucleotides: 4. Germline V lookup: CDR1 DFQATT, CDR2 SNEGSKA (reference sequence). This CDR3 spans 13 amino acids. CDR3 coding DNA: TGCAGTGCCCCGGGACAGGACTCCTACGAGCAGTACTTC. It specifies CSAPGQDSYEQYF.

V usage is TRBV9 and J usage is TRBJ1-1; unclear D gene. Germline-derived CDR1 and CDR2 are SGDLS and YYNGEE. V was trimmed by 0 bases and J by 7 bases, leaving 13 bases between them. This CDR3 contains 14 residues. The CDR3 DNA is TGTGCCAGCAGCGTAGTCGCCAGCCCGGATGAAGCTTTCTTT. It codes for CASSVVASPDEAFF.

The rearrangement uses TRBV7-6 and TRBJ1-1; 9 bases map to TRBD1. The CDR3 covers 15 residues. Germline CDR1 reads SGHVS; CDR2 reads FNYEAQ. V was clipped by 2 bases and J by 1 base; unmatched bases: 2. Written as DNA, the CDR3 is TGTGCCAGCAGCTTAAAGGACAGGGGGAACACTGAAGCTTTCTTT. Translation gives CASSLKDRGNTEAFF.

The chain recombines TRBV7-6 with TRBJ2-5; D not certain. This CDR3 has 15 amino acids. Germline assignment: CDR1 SGHVS and CDR2 FNYEAQ. Between the trimmed V and J ends, which lost 6 bases and 1 base, there was a span of 15 bases. The CDR3 DNA follows: TGTGCCAGCAGTCTTAACCTTCGGAGCCAAGAGACCCAGTACTTC. It encodes CASSLNLRSQETQYF.

The rearrangement uses TRBV9 and TRBJ2-3; D is uncertain. This CDR3 is 15 amino acids long. V gave up 1 base and J gave up 0 bases, with 9 bases separating them. Germline CDR1 reads SGDLS; CDR2 reads YYNGEE. CDR3 amino acids: CASSVSYPSTDTQYF. The CDR3 DNA follows: TGTGCCAGCAGCGTATCTTACCCTAGCACAGATACGCAGTATTTT.

The gene calls are TRBV20-1 and TRBJ2-2; D assignment may be TRBD1 or TRBD2 (5 bases each). The CDR3 loop spans 14 amino acids. Germline assignment: CDR1 DFQATT and CDR2 SNEGSKA (reference sequence). Trimming shortened V by 6 bases and J by 5 bases, and 16 bases separated the two germline ends. The CDR3 bases are TGCAGTGCCAAGGACACACGAGGGACCGGGGAGCTGTTTTTT. Translation: CSAKDTRGTGELFF.